Presented here are 29 T cell receptor beta chains from one specimen sequenced in a study of cytomegalovirus exposure and HLA in healthy donors. The study ran its PCR with 60 Vbeta and 13 Jbeta primers. The method was immunoSEQ multiplex PCR; TCRdb's version includes in-frame clones alone and lacks a portion of them. The sample contains approximately 110,000 clones, over 70% of which appear only once. The material sequenced was PBMCs. The receptors were gathered from a man in his forties in good health and CMV-seronegative.

This clone was seen ten or more times. The CDR3, as DNA: TGCGCCAGCAGCCCGGACAGGGGAATTCAGACCCAGTACTTC. Amino acid sequence: CASSPDRGIQTQYF. V and J are TRBV5-1 and TRBJ2-5; 9 bases align to TRBD1. This CDR3 is 14 amino acids long. Germline values: CDR1 SGHRS, CDR2 YFSETQ. Unmatched junction bases numbered 7, after V lost 4 bases and J lost 6 bases. Looking up the rest from reference TRBV5-1 and TRBJ2-5 gives the full variable domain: KAGVTQTPRYLIKTRGQQVTLSCSPISGHRSVSWYQQTPGQGLQFLFEYFSETQRNKGNFPGRFSGRQFSNSRSEMNVSTLELGDSALYLCASSPDRGIQTQYFGPGTRLLVL.

The J gene is TRBJ1-6, the V gene TRBV28; 9 nucleotides align to TRBD1. The CDR3 has 15 amino acids. The trim removed 7 bases at V and 7 bases at J, leaving 8 bases unmatched. Germline V CDR1 and CDR2: MDHEN, SYDVKM. In DNA form, the CDR3 reads TGTGCCAGCACCTACGAGGGACAGGGAAATTCACCCCTCCACTTT. It yields the protein CASTYEGQGNSPLHF.

The genes are TRBV27 and TRBJ2-7, with 9 bases matching TRBD1. V shed 5 bases, J shed 0 bases, and the junction held 14 bases outside the gene matches. The CDR3 is 18 residues long. The germline gives CDR1 MNHEY, CDR2 SMNVEV (reference sequence). The CDR3 loop reads CASSLTYPGTGFSYEQYF. CDR3 bases: TGTGCCAGCAGTCTCACCTACCCGGGGACAGGGTTCTCCTACGAGCAGTACTTC.

The chain couples TRBV28 to TRBJ1-2; no reliable D call. The CDR3 is 12 amino acids. V gave up 6 bases and J gave up 8 bases, with 13 bases separating them. Germline V CDR1 and CDR2: MDHEN, SYDVKM. CDR3 sequence: CASSQDREGYTF. Here the CDR3 DNA reads TGTGCCAGCAGCCAAGACCGGGAGGGCTACACCTTC.

This sequence joins TRBV2 and TRBJ2-2; no clear D gene. The length of the CDR3 is 15 residues. Germline CDR1 reads SNHLY; CDR2 reads FYNNEI. Trimming left V 7 bases short and J 0 bases short, with 12 bases between. CDR3 DNA sequence: TGTGCCAGCAAACATAGCCGAACGAACACCGGGGAGCTGTTTTTT. Protein sequence: CASKHSRTNTGELFF.

The rearrangement joins TRBV7-8 to TRBJ2-7; D uncertain. Germline loops: CDR1 SGHVS, CDR2 FQNEAQ. There are 14 residues in the CDR3. Trimming took 5 bases from V and 0 from J, leaving 11 bases between them. The CDR3 sequence: CASSPDLRSYEQYF. The CDR3 DNA follows: TGTGCCAGCAGCCCCGACTTGCGCTCCTACGAGCAGTACTTC.

A remark on this clone: Germline is not matched at one junction end, which may reflect a read error. The J gene is TRBJ2-7, the V gene TRBV18; D might be TRBD2 (5 bases). CDR3 length: 13 residues. The germline gives CDR1 KGHSH, CDR2 LQKENI. As DNA, the CDR3 is TGTGCCAGCTCACCCGGATCGAATCGGGAAGTCCGCTTC. Its protein product is CASSPGSNREVRF. The whole variable domain, remainder taken from reference TRBV18 and TRBJ2-7, is NAGVMQNPRHLVRRRGQEARLRCSPMKGHSHVYWYRQLPEEGLKFMVYLQKENIIDESGMPKERFSAEFPKEGPSILRIQQVVRGDSAAYFCASSPGSNREVRFGPGTRLTVT.

This chain connects TRBV11-2 to TRBJ2-2; D ambiguous. CDR1 SGHAT and CDR2 FQNNGV come from the germline V gene. The germline V and J ends were trimmed by 2 bases and 5 bases, with 6 bases remaining between them. The CDR3 is 13 amino acids. CDR3 DNA: TGTGCCAGCAGCTTACCCGGGACCGGGGAGCTGTTTTTT. This encodes CASSLPGTGELFF.

This chain links TRBV4-3 with TRBJ1-2; TRBD1 is a possible D gene (6 bases). Germline V lookup: CDR1 LGHNA, CDR2 YSLEER. V was pared by 2 bases and J by 5 bases, with 9 bases between. The CDR3 is 13 residues long. CDR3 loop: CASSQTQGYGYTF. CDR3 nucleotide sequence: TGCGCCAGCAGCCAAACCCAGGGGTATGGCTACACCTTC.

Here the CDR3 DNA reads TGCGCCAGCAGCTTACCAGGGGGCATCTATGGCTACACCTTC. This codes for CASSLPGGIYGYTF. V and J are TRBV5-1 and TRBJ1-2, with 8 nucleotides matching TRBD1. J gave up 4 bases and V 2 bases, and 4 bases lay outside the gene matches. This CDR3 has 14 residues. Germline values: CDR1 SGHRS, CDR2 YFSETQ. The variable domain in full, completed from reference TRBV5-1 and TRBJ1-2, reads KAGVTQTPRYLIKTRGQQVTLSCSPISGHRSVSWYQQTPGQGLQFLFEYFSETQRNKGNFPGRFSGRQFSNSRSEMNVSTLELGDSALYLCASSLPGGIYGYTFGSGTRLTVV.

J is TRBJ2-5 and V is TRBV14; D possibly corresponds to TRBD1 (5 bases). The germline V and J ends were trimmed by 1 base and 5 bases, with 23 bases remaining between them. The CDR3 spans 18 residues. Germline CDR1 reads SGHDN; CDR2 reads FVKESK. Written as DNA, the CDR3 is TGTGCCAGCAGCCAAGGACGACAGATACCCACCGGTCGGGAGACCCAGTACTTC. Residues: CASSQGRQIPTGRETQYF.

V gene TRBV4-3 combines with J gene TRBJ1-6; TRBD1 matches 7 bases. Looked up from germline, CDR1 is LGHNA and CDR2 is YSLEER. CDR3 size: 15 residues. V dropped 3 bases and J dropped 10; count of bases not matched to a gene: 9. CDR3 in DNA: TGCGCCAGCAGCCAGGCTAGACAGGGAGACTCACCCCTCCACTTT. This gives the protein CASSQARQGDSPLHF.

This chain links TRBV19 with TRBJ2-1; 10 bases map to TRBD2. V lost 5 bases and J lost 4; bases outside the gene matches: 2. This CDR3 comprises 14 residues. Germline V gene data show CDR1 as LNHDA and CDR2 as SQIVND (reference sequence). The CDR3 sequence: CASSRTSGYNEQFF. The CDR3 DNA follows: TGTGCCAGTAGTCGGACTAGCGGATACAATGAGCAGTTCTTC. Complete variable domain (other parts from reference TRBV19 and TRBJ2-1): DGGITQSPKYLFRKEGQNVTLSCEQNLNHDAMYWYRQDPGQGLRLIYYSQIVNDFQKGDIAEGYSVSREKKESFPLTVTSAQKNPTAFYLCASSRTSGYNEQFFGPGTRLTVL.

The V call is TRBV6-5, the J call TRBJ2-7, with D tentatively TRBD1 (6 bases). V shed 6 bases and J shed 3 bases, with 18 bases lying between them. The CDR3 spans 15 residues. CDR1 is MNHEY and CDR2 is SVGAGI in the germline V gene. The CDR3 DNA follows: TGTGCCAGCAGCCACCACCGGGACATGGACTACGAGCAGTACTTC. Protein: CASSHHRDMDYEQYF.

The V and J genes are TRBV6-5 and TRBJ1-4, with a weak D call TRBD1 (5 bases). The CDR3 is 16 amino acids. V lost 2 bases and J 4 bases, leaving 14 bases between the germline ends. Germline lookup yields CDR1 MNHEY and CDR2 SVGAGI. The DNA of the CDR3 is TGTGCCAGCAGTTACGCGTACAGGCTGGGTAATGAAAAACTGTTTTTT. Protein: CASSYAYRLGNEKLFF.

The sample holds a few counts of this clone. The rearrangement uses TRBV4-2 and TRBJ2-7; D is perhaps TRBD1 (5 bases). V lost 1 base and J lost 7, with 23 bases in between. From germline, CDR1 is LGHNA and CDR2 YNFKEQ. The CDR3 length is 17 residues. CDR3 region: CASSQAGLLMGQREQYF. The CDR3 DNA follows: TGTGCCAGCAGCCAAGCAGGCCTCTTGATGGGGCAGAGAGAGCAGTACTTC.

This clone was seen only a few times. The chain uses TRBV4-1 and TRBJ1-5; D is perhaps TRBD1 (5 bases). V lost 1 base and J 1 base, leaving 8 bases between the germline ends. This CDR3 comprises 15 residues. CDR1 and CDR2 (germline): MGHRA, YSYEKL. CDR3 amino acids: CASSQGAGSNQPQHF. The CDR3 region has the DNA TGCGCCAGCAGCCAAGGGGCAGGGAGCAATCAGCCCCAGCATTTT.

A few counts support this clone. An end of the junction does not agree with germline; a read error may underlie this. This rearrangement joins TRBV7-9 to TRBJ1-2; D may be TRBD1 (5 bases). The CDR3 contains 15 residues. CDR1 SEHNR and CDR2 FQNEAQ come from the germline V gene (reference sequence). In nucleotides, the CDR3 is TGTTCCAGCAGCTTAGCGCGGGGCAGATCCTATGGCTACACCTTC. This translates into CSSSLARGRSYGYTF.

This chain joins TRBV5-6 and TRBJ2-7, with 14 bases lining up with TRBD2. CDR1 and CDR2 from the germline V gene are SGHDT and YYEEEE. The CDR3 consists of 17 residues. Trimming removed 4 bases from V and 3 bases from J; junction bases left unmatched: 9. CDR3 loop: CASSQGLAGARGYEQYF. For the CDR3, the DNA is TGTGCCAGCAGCCAGGGACTAGCGGGAGCCAGGGGCTACGAGCAGTACTTC. The full variable domain, with the rest looked up from reference TRBV5-6 and TRBJ2-7, is DAGVTQSPTHLIKTRGQQVTLRCSPKSGHDTVSWYQQALGQGPQFIFQYYEEEERQRGNFPDRFSGHQFPNYSSELNVNALLLGDSALYLCASSQGLAGARGYEQYFGPGTRLTVT.

This clone was counted once. The chain recombines TRBV10-3 with TRBJ2-5, with a tentative D call TRBD1 (6 bases). Trimming pared 4 bases from V and 5 bases from J, leaving 20 bases between. Germline lookup yields CDR1 ENHRY and CDR2 SYGVKD. The CDR3 sequence is 16 residues long. CDR3 residues: CAISGGDRTRGETQYF. The CDR3 DNA follows: TGTGCCATCAGTGGTGGCGACAGGACCCGAGGGGAGACCCAGTACTTC.

The gene calls are TRBV6-6 and TRBJ2-7; D gene unclear. V was shortened by 2 bases and J by 0 bases, with 8 bases between the two germline ends. Per germline, CDR1 MNHNY and CDR2 SVGAGI (reference sequence). There are 14 residues in the CDR3. The CDR3 nucleotides are TGTGCCAGCAGTTACGACATTAGCTCCTACGAGCAGTACTTC. Its protein product is CASSYDISSYEQYF.

J is TRBJ1-2 and V is TRBV27; 10 bases line up with TRBD1. From germline, CDR1 is MNHEY and CDR2 SMNVEV (reference sequence). J lost 7 bases, V lost 6 bases, and 2 bases had no gene match. The CDR3 spans 12 residues. CDR3 sequence reads: CASRRQGAGYTF. Written as DNA, the CDR3 is TGTGCCAGCAGGCGACAGGGGGCTGGCTACACCTTC.

This sequence joins TRBV15 and TRBJ1-2, with no clear D. This CDR3 spans 14 amino acids. The germline CDR1 and CDR2 sequences are LNHNV and YYDKDF (reference sequence). With 3 bases removed from V and 3 bases from J, the gap between germline ends came to 11 bases. CDR3 sequence: CATSSAAEDYGYTF. CDR3 in DNA: TGTGCCACCAGCAGCGCCGCGGAGGACTATGGCTACACCTTC. The entire variable domain, with the rest obtained from reference TRBV15 and TRBJ1-2, is as follows: DAMVIQNPRYQVTQFGKPVTLSCSQTLNHNVMYWYQQKSSQAPKLLFHYYDKDFNNEADTPDNFQSRRPNTSFCFLDIRSPGLGDTAMYLCATSSAAEDYGYTFGSGTRLTVV.

The rearrangement joins TRBV7-8 to TRBJ2-3; TRBD2 matches at 7 bases. V trimming: 2 bases; J trimming: 5 bases; junction bases outside the gene matches: 10. Germline V CDR1 and CDR2: SGHVS, FQNEAQ. The CDR3 totals 16 residues. CDR3 sequence reads: CASSLFSGGRGDTQYF. CDR3 nucleotides: TGTGCCAGCAGCTTATTTTCGGGCGGGAGAGGAGATACGCAGTATTTT.

In its sample, this clone was seen a few times. The chain is built from TRBV7-8 and TRBJ1-5; 7 bases map to TRBD1. The J segment lost 4 bases and the V segment lost 6 bases, leaving 12 bases of the junction unmatched. This CDR3 spans 16 amino acids. Germline values: CDR1 SGHVS, CDR2 FQNEAQ. The CDR3 region is CASSSTWGQSNQPQHF. The CDR3 nucleotides read TGTGCCAGCAGTTCCACCTGGGGACAGAGTAATCAGCCCCAGCATTTT.

This clone occurred once. The chain joins TRBV30 to TRBJ1-3, with 10 positions matching TRBD1. From germline, CDR1 is GTSNPN and CDR2 SVGIG (reference sequence). This CDR3 region has 15 residues. After removal of 5 bases from V and 5 bases from J, the junction contained 9 bases not matched to a gene. The CDR3 DNA reads as TGTGCCTGGGCAACAGGGACAGGGGACAGAAACACCATATATTTT. Protein sequence: CAWATGTGDRNTIYF.

The genes are TRBV5-1 and TRBJ2-7, with D possibly being TRBD2 (5 bases). Germline CDR1 and CDR2: SGHRS and YFSETQ. The length of the CDR3 is 16 residues. With 0 bases removed from V and 5 bases from J, the gap between germline ends came to 18 bases. CDR3 region: CASSLGPDSPFDEQYF. CDR3 sequence (DNA): TGCGCCAGCAGCTTGGGACCGGACTCTCCATTTGACGAGCAGTACTTC. Combining the CDR3 with reference TRBV5-1 and TRBJ2-7 gives the whole variable domain KAGVTQTPRYLIKTRGQQVTLSCSPISGHRSVSWYQQTPGQGLQFLFEYFSETQRNKGNFPGRFSGRQFSNSRSEMNVSTLELGDSALYLCASSLGPDSPFDEQYFGPGTRLTVT.

This clone appeared once. V gene TRBV11-1 combines with J gene TRBJ2-6, with D perhaps matching TRBD1 (5 bases). There are 15 residues in the CDR3. The germline V and J ends were trimmed by 1 base and 2 bases, with 6 bases remaining between them. CDR1 is SGHAT, CDR2 FQDESV, per germline (reference sequence). CDR3: CASSLVTAGANVLTF. The CDR3, as DNA: TGTGCCAGCAGCTTAGTGACAGCTGGGGCCAACGTCCTGACTTTC. Full variable domain (outside the CDR3, taken from reference TRBV11-1 and TRBJ2-6): EAEVAQSPRYKITEKSQAVAFWCDPISGHATLYWYRQILGQGPELLVQFQDESVVDDSQLPKDRFSAERLKGVDSTLKIQPAELGDSAMYLCASSLVTAGANVLTFGAGSRLTVL.

The rearrangement links TRBV10-2 to TRBJ1-5, with 9 bases identical to TRBD1. Germline V gene data show CDR1 as WSHSY and CDR2 as SAAADI. This CDR3 is built from 16 residues. Trimming removed 3 bases from V and 7 bases from J; junction bases left unmatched: 10. CDR3 nucleotide sequence: TGCGCCAGCAGTGAAACACAGGGGGCGAACGTCCAGCCCCAGCATTTT. The encoded protein is CASSETQGANVQPQHF.